One sample yielded the 18 T cell receptor beta chains listed below, sequenced in a study of Tregs in tolerant kidney transplant recipients. Libraries were prepared by immunoSEQ multiplex PCR; TCRdb keeps only in-frame clonotypes and omits some of them. Altogether approximately 65,000 clones are present, 80% to 85% being singletons, with the ten largest covering 4.5% to 5.5%. The sample taken for sequencing was CD4+ T cells from blood. Every receptor here comes from a human donor in good health.

This clone was picked up a small number of times. The chain recombines TRBV19 with TRBJ1-5; maybe TRBD1 (5 bases). Between the trimmed V and J ends, which lost 0 bases and 5 bases, there was a span of 14 bases. Germline assignment: CDR1 LNHDA and CDR2 SQIVND (reference sequence). This CDR3 is 16 amino acids long. In nucleotides, the CDR3 is TGTGCCAGTAGTATAGAGCACGGGCAGGGTTATCAGCCCCAGCATTTT. Amino acid sequence: CASSIEHGQGYQPQHF.

This chain joins TRBV27 and TRBJ2-3; no definite D call. The V gene lost 5 bases and the J gene lost 2 bases, with 20 bases spanning the gap. Germline assignment: CDR1 MNHEY and CDR2 SMNVEV (reference sequence). The CDR3 totals 17 residues. CDR3 in amino acids: CASSTWTARGNTDTQYF. The CDR3 nucleotides are TGTGCCAGCAGTACCTGGACGGCGAGAGGCAACACAGATACGCAGTATTTT.

This chain links TRBV7-2 with TRBJ1-3; D is possibly TRBD1 (6 bases). Trimming removed 5 bases at V and 4 bases at J, with 12 bases between. The CDR3 has 14 residues. Germline V CDR1 and CDR2: SGHTA, FQGNSA. CDR3 loop: CASSRGGTGNTIYF. The CDR3 coding sequence is TGTGCCAGCAGCCGAGGGGGTACGGGAAACACCATATATTTT.

This sequence joins TRBV19 and TRBJ1-1, with D unresolved. Germline CDR1 reads LNHDA; CDR2 reads SQIVND (reference sequence). The CDR3 sequence is 14 residues long. Trimming took off 6 bases at V and 1 base at J, with 12 bases between the two ends. Here the CDR3 reads CASRDRAGNTEAFF. In DNA, the CDR3 is TGTGCCAGTAGGGATAGGGCGGGGAACACTGAAGCTTTCTTT. The complete variable domain, with remaining parts taken from reference TRBV19 and TRBJ1-1, reads DGGITQSPKYLFRKEGQNVTLSCEQNLNHDAMYWYRQDPGQGLRLIYYSQIVNDFQKGDIAEGYSVSREKKESFPLTVTSAQKNPTAFYLCASRDRAGNTEAFFGQGTRLTVV.

The CDR3 here is CASSLARNTIYF. The CDR3 bases are TGTGCCAGCAGCTTAGCGCGGAACACCATATATTTT. V and J are TRBV7-9 and TRBJ1-3; D not resolved. CDR1 and CDR2 from the germline V gene are SEHNR and FQNEAQ (reference sequence). The V and J ends lost 0 bases and 7 bases respectively, with 4 bases between them. The CDR3 spans 12 residues.

This clone has more than one count but fewer than ten. J is TRBJ2-7 and V is TRBV14; D perhaps matches TRBD2 (7 bases). V shed 3 bases and J shed 4 bases, with 13 bases lying between them. The CDR3 runs 14 residues. Looked up from germline, CDR1 is SGHDN and CDR2 is FVKESK. The CDR3 DNA is TGTGCCAGCAGCCAGCCGGGGGGCCGGTACGAGCAGTACTTC. Translating it yields CASSQPGGRYEQYF.

This chain links TRBV9 with TRBJ1-1; TRBD1 is a possible D gene (6 bases). Trimming cost V 0 bases and J 4 bases, with 16 bases left between them. Germline CDR1 reads SGDLS; CDR2 reads YYNGEE. The CDR3 has 16 residues. The CDR3 region has the DNA TGTGCCAGCAGCGTAGGGTCGGGGGCTTGGAGCACTGAAGCTTTCTTT. Translation: CASSVGSGAWSTEAFF.

The V call is TRBV19, the J call TRBJ2-2; maybe TRBD2 (6 bases). This CDR3 has 15 amino acids. Germline V lookup: CDR1 LNHDA, CDR2 SQIVND (reference sequence). The V end lost 5 bases, the J end lost 7 bases, and 17 bases lay between the germline ends. The CDR3 sequence is CASSYTGTFNGELFF. For the CDR3, the DNA is TGTGCCAGTAGTTACACCGGGACTTTCAACGGGGAGCTGTTTTTT.

This clone was seen only once. The V gene is TRBV7-2, the J gene TRBJ1-6, with D hard to call. Trimming removed 5 bases from V and 13 bases from J, with 15 bases in between. In germline, CDR1 is SGHTA, CDR2 FQGNSA. CDR3 size: 13 residues. CDR3: CASSVSHRDPLHF. As DNA, the CDR3 is TGTGCCAGCAGCGTATCACACCGGGATCCCCTCCACTTT.

The genes are TRBV10-3 and TRBJ2-1; 9 positions agree with TRBD1. This CDR3 has 15 residues. V gave up 6 bases and J gave up 7 bases; unmatched junction bases: 10. CDR1 ENHRY and CDR2 SYGVKD come from the germline V gene. The CDR3 protein is CAISAGTGQFNEQFF. The CDR3 coding sequence is TGTGCCATCAGCGCCGGGACAGGGCAGTTTAATGAGCAGTTCTTC.

Of note for this clone: One end of the junction varies from germline; a read error may be responsible. The chain couples TRBV30 to TRBJ2-1, with TRBD2 matching over 7 bases. The CDR3 runs 14 residues. CDR1 and CDR2 (germline): GTSNPN, SVGIG (reference sequence). The CDR3 is CAWKGLPLYNEQFF. CDR3 in DNA: TGTGCTTGGAAGGGACTACCTCTCTACAATGAGCAGTTCTTC. Full variable domain (outside the CDR3, taken from reference TRBV30 and TRBJ2-1): SQTIHQWPATLVQPVGSPLSLECTVEGTSNPNLYWYRQAAGRGLQLLFYSVGIGQISSEVPQNLSASRPQDRQFILSSKKLLLSDSGFYLCAWKGLPLYNEQFFGPGTRLTVL.

This rearrangement joins TRBV20-1 to TRBJ1-3; D not certain. The germline gives CDR1 DFQATT, CDR2 SNEGSKA (reference sequence). The CDR3 extends over 11 amino acids. V was shortened by 3 bases and J by 4 bases, with 4 bases between the two germline ends. CDR3 nucleotide sequence: TGCAGTGCTAGGTTAGGAAACACCATATATTTT. Translating it yields CSARLGNTIYF.

The chain employs TRBV7-2 and TRBJ2-2, with D uncertain. Per germline, CDR1 SGHTA and CDR2 FQGNSA. V was clipped by 5 bases and J by 0 bases, with 10 bases between them. The CDR3 length is 15 residues. Here the CDR3 reads CASSPLGPNTGELFF. The CDR3 DNA reads as TGTGCCAGCAGCCCCCTAGGACCGAACACCGGGGAGCTGTTTTTT.

The genes are TRBV28 and TRBJ2-7; 7 bases are shared with TRBD2. Germline V lookup: CDR1 MDHEN, CDR2 SYDVKM. The V segment lost 3 bases and the J segment 6 bases; nucleotides outside the gene matches: 11. The CDR3 spans 15 residues. The DNA of the CDR3 is TGTGCCAGCAGTTTTCTAGGACTAGTTCGCGCCGAGCAGTACTTC. Translation: CASSFLGLVRAEQYF.

The rearrangement joins TRBV4-1 to TRBJ2-5, with 7 bases lining up with TRBD1. Germline CDR1 is MGHRA and CDR2 is YSYEKL. This CDR3 has 15 residues. Trimming cost V 6 bases and J 3 bases; bases outside gene matches: 10. DNA for the CDR3: TGCGCCAGCAGAAACCAACCCGGGACAGAAGAGACCCAGTACTTC. This translates into CASRNQPGTEETQYF.

V and J are TRBV12-5 and TRBJ2-2; no definite D call. Germline loops: CDR1 LGHNT, CDR2 FRNRAP. Trimming removed 1 base from V and 0 bases from J, with 9 bases in between. The CDR3 loop spans 16 amino acids. CDR3 DNA: TGTGCTAGTGGTTTGGCTTTGACTTCGAACACCGGGGAGCTGTTTTTT. Protein: CASGLALTSNTGELFF.

This clone was seen a single time. This chain connects TRBV2 to TRBJ2-3; the D is unclear. V was trimmed by 4 bases and J by 6 bases, leaving 14 bases between them. This CDR3 is 14 amino acids long. Germline assignment: CDR1 SNHLY and CDR2 FYNNEI. CDR3 protein: CASSAGQEPDTQYF. The CDR3 nucleotides read TGTGCCAGCAGTGCTGGCCAGGAGCCGGATACGCAGTATTTT.

To note about this clone: Other DNA sequences in the same sample also yield this CDR3. The J gene is TRBJ1-6, the V gene TRBV9, with D perhaps matching TRBD1 (5 bases). V lost 3 bases and J lost 6, with 10 bases in between. The CDR3 covers 14 residues. Germline V gene sequence: CDR1 SGDLS, CDR2 YYNGEE. In DNA form, the CDR3 reads TGTGCCAGCAGCGGTCAGGGAGGTAATTCACCCCTCCACTTT. Encoded protein: CASSGQGGNSPLHF.